A selection of T cell receptor beta chains follows, all from one sample in a study of OX40 agonist ivuxolimab in advanced cancers. Generated by immunoSEQ multiplex PCR, the TCRdb table keeps only in-frame clones and is missing some. The table includes 45,000 to 70,000 clones, roughly 91% detected once. The material was CD4+ or CD8+ T cells sorted from blood, obtained in a trial of the OX40 agonist ivuxolimab. The receptors were gathered from an adult with an advanced solid tumor such as melanoma, head and neck, liver or kidney cancer. Both conserved end residues are trimmed from each CDR3. A D gene is named only where the DNA matches it firmly.

J gene: TRBJ2-2; D gene: NA; V gene: TRBV15; CDR3 protein: ATTAVMGGELF
J gene: TRBJ1-1; D gene: TRBD1; V gene: TRBV5-5; CDR3 protein: ASSLQGGLNTEAF
J gene: TRBJ2-5; D gene: TRBD2; V gene: TRBV27; CDR3 protein: ASSRGLAETQY
J gene: TRBJ2-7; D gene: NA; V gene: TRBV27; CDR3 protein: VSSPQTGKEY
J gene: TRBJ2-1; D gene: TRBD2; V gene: TRBV2; CDR3 protein: ASNFLAGVKNEQF
J gene: TRBJ1-1; D gene: TRBD1; V gene: TRBV5-1; CDR3 protein: ASSNQGQGYTEAF
J gene: TRBJ2-2; D gene: TRBD2; V gene: TRBV11-3; CDR3 protein: ASSLDGGAGELF
J gene: TRBJ1-4; D gene: TRBD1; V gene: TRBV5-1; CDR3 protein: ASSYRGRGEKLF
J gene: TRBJ1-1; D gene: NA; V gene: TRBV19; CDR3 protein: ASSLRGPAEAF
J gene: TRBJ2-5; D gene: NA; V gene: TRBV7-9; CDR3 protein: ASNGGVGTQY
J gene: TRBJ1-2; D gene: NA; V gene: TRBV11-2; CDR3 protein: ASSPGDGGYT
J gene: TRBJ2-2; D gene: NA; V gene: TRBV11-2; CDR3 protein: ASSLVGMGQPGTGELF
J gene: TRBJ1-5; D gene: NA; V gene: TRBV6-1; CDR3 protein: ASRTGFSNQPQH
J gene: TRBJ1-1; D gene: NA; V gene: TRBV11-2; CDR3 protein: ASNLGGGTEAF
J gene: TRBJ1-1; D gene: TRBD1; V gene: TRBV29-1; CDR3 protein: SVFGQGPNTEAF
J gene: TRBJ2-7; D gene: NA; V gene: TRBV7-9; CDR3 protein: ASSAGQGGNEQY
J gene: TRBJ2-5; D gene: TRBD2; V gene: TRBV30; CDR3 protein: AWGTSEEETQY
J gene: TRBJ2-1; D gene: TRBD2; V gene: TRBV5-1; CDR3 protein: ASSLGGGAYNEQF
J gene: TRBJ1-6; D gene: NA; V gene: TRBV2; CDR3 protein: ASRAERQIY
J gene: TRBJ1-4; D gene: NA; V gene: TRBV10-3; CDR3 protein: AISQDGQKEKLF
J gene: TRBJ1-1; D gene: NA; V gene: TRBV9; CDR3 protein: ASSVGSGFMDASNTEAF
J gene: TRBJ1-1; D gene: NA; V gene: TRBV19; CDR3 protein: ASSHSRQGGGEAF
J gene: TRBJ1-1; D gene: NA; V gene: TRBV29-1; CDR3 protein: SVEGGEVTEAF
J gene: TRBJ1-1; D gene: TRBD1; V gene: TRBV30; CDR3 protein: AWSTGGAREAF
J gene: TRBJ1-4; D gene: NA; V gene: TRBV5-1; CDR3 protein: ASSYAGTGRNEKLF
J gene: TRBJ1-4; D gene: TRBD1; V gene: TRBV5-6; CDR3 protein: ASSSGGRIEKLF
J gene: TRBJ2-5; D gene: NA; V gene: TRBV11-2; CDR3 protein: ASSRPGRLQETQY
J gene: TRBJ1-4; D gene: TRBD1; V gene: TRBV19; CDR3 protein: ASTMNRGTNEKLF
J gene: TRBJ2-3; D gene: NA; V gene: TRBV18; CDR3 protein: ASSRSGTRTDTQY
J gene: TRBJ1-1; D gene: NA; V gene: TRBV18; CDR3 protein: ASSDNLNTEAF
J gene: TRBJ1-1; D gene: TRBD1; V gene: TRBV10-3; CDR3 protein: AISESGTGGRDTEAF
J gene: TRBJ2-1; D gene: NA; V gene: TRBV5-1; CDR3 protein: ASSLVGSSYNEQF
J gene: TRBJ2-1; D gene: NA; V gene: TRBV5-4; CDR3 protein: ASSWDTGSYNEQF
J gene: TRBJ1-6; D gene: NA; V gene: TRBV19; CDR3 protein: ASSPFRLNSPLH
J gene: TRBJ1-5; D gene: TRBD1; V gene: TRBV29-1; CDR3 protein: SVTGEGLTQH
J gene: TRBJ2-7; D gene: TRBD1; V gene: TRBV28; CDR3 protein: ASSLPGTGYHEQY
J gene: TRBJ2-2; D gene: NA; V gene: TRBV21-1; CDR3 protein: ASSPLPRTNTGELF
J gene: TRBJ2-1; D gene: TRBD2; V gene: TRBV7-9; CDR3 protein: ASSSFGGGVPGTYNEQF